The next 25 T cell receptor beta chains were all read from a single sample in a study of somatic mutations in cytotoxic T cells in rheumatoid arthritis. Using immunoSEQ multiplex PCR, the repertoire was profiled, and TCRdb retains in-frame clones only, with some absent. The sample holds approximately 13,000 clones, roughly 73% seen once. Sequencing input: CD8+ T cells sorted from blood. Every receptor here comes from an adult with rheumatoid arthritis.

This chain connects TRBV20-1 to TRBJ2-1; D not certain. CDR3 length equals 11 residues. Deletions cut 3 bases from V and 8 bases from J, with 8 bases between. CDR1 and CDR2 from the germline V gene are DFQATT and SNEGSKA (reference sequence). DNA of the CDR3: TGCAGTGCTAGTCGCGGTGATGAGCAGTTCTTC. Its protein is CSASRGDEQFF.

The rearrangement joins TRBV28 to TRBJ1-1; TRBD1 is a possible D gene (5 bases). Per the germline V gene, CDR1 is MDHEN and CDR2 is SYDVKM. The CDR3 is 15 amino acids. Trimming removed 3 bases at V and 1 base at J, with 12 bases between. CDR3 in amino acids: CASSLGWGKNTEAFF. The CDR3, as DNA: TGTGCCAGCAGTTTGGGCTGGGGCAAGAACACTGAAGCTTTCTTT. Full variable domain (outside the CDR3, taken from reference TRBV28 and TRBJ1-1): DVKVTQSSRYLVKRTGEKVFLECVQDMDHENMFWYRQDPGLGLRLIYFSYDVKMKEKGDIPEGYSVSREKKERFSLILESASTNQTSMYLCASSLGWGKNTEAFFGQGTRLTVV.

In regard to this clone: One junction end does not reproduce the germline sequence, and a read error may be involved. This chain joins TRBV6-5 and TRBJ1-5; TRBD1 matches 7 bases. The CDR3 has 15 residues. CDR1 is MNHEY and CDR2 is SVGAGI in the germline V gene. The CDR3 here is CVSRSDRDSWQPQHF. Here the CDR3 DNA reads TGTGTCAGCAGATCTGACAGGGACAGTTGGCAGCCCCAGCATTTT.

This clone was picked up a small number of times. The chain uses TRBV7-7 and TRBJ2-5, with TRBD1 matching over 9 bases. CDR1 is SSHAT and CDR2 is FNYEAQ in the germline V gene (reference sequence). J was trimmed by 1 base and V by 5 bases; bases with no gene match: 5. The CDR3 contains 15 residues. CDR3: CASSTGQGSQETQYF. The CDR3 coding sequence is TGTGCCAGCAGCACGGGACAGGGATCCCAAGAGACCCAGTACTTC.

This clone was picked up one time. The CDR3 region has the DNA TGTGCCAGCAGCGCCGGGACAGGGGATTCACCCCTCCACTTT. This encodes CASSAGTGDSPLHF. The rearrangement joins TRBV7-6 to TRBJ1-6; 10 bases map to TRBD1. Germline CDR1 SGHVS, CDR2 FNYEAQ. The CDR3 runs to 14 residues. After removal of 5 bases from V and 8 bases from J, the junction contained 3 bases not matched to a gene.

The chain combines TRBV5-6 with TRBJ2-1; D gene ambiguous. Trimming left V 0 bases short and J 8 bases short, with 9 bases between. The germline V gene has CDR1 SGHDT and CDR2 YYEEEE. The CDR3 spans 13 residues. The CDR3 spells CASSLGGGYEQFF. CDR3 DNA sequence: TGTGCCAGCAGCTTGGGAGGTGGATATGAGCAGTTCTTC.

The chain carries TRBV18 and TRBJ2-1, with D tentatively TRBD2 (6 bases). The CDR3 extends over 16 amino acids. Trimming removed 3 bases from V and 9 bases from J, with 21 bases in between. CDR1 and CDR2 (germline): KGHSH, LQKENI. CDR3 sequence reads: CASSPSPRRGSREQFF. The CDR3, as DNA: TGTGCCAGCTCACCCTCCCCGCGGAGGGGTTCTCGTGAGCAGTTCTTC.

By sample share, this clone is large. CDR3 DNA sequence: TGTGCCAGCAGCTCGCCCGGGACAGGGTCCAACGAGCAGTACTTC. Translated: CASSSPGTGSNEQYF. The rearrangement joins TRBV13 to TRBJ2-7; 9 bases line up with TRBD1. Looked up from germline, CDR1 is PRHDT and CDR2 is FYEKMQ (reference sequence). V lost 4 bases and J lost 5; bases outside the gene matches: 9. The CDR3 is 15 residues long.

CDR3 sequence: CASSLNARGETQYF. The CDR3 coding sequence is TGTGCCAGCAGTTTAAATGCTAGAGGGGAGACCCAGTACTTC. The genes are TRBV6-6 and TRBJ2-5; D is possibly TRBD2 (5 bases). Germline V CDR1 and CDR2: MNHNY, SVGAGI (reference sequence). The germline V and J ends were trimmed by 4 bases and 5 bases, with 14 bases remaining between them. The CDR3 spans 14 residues.

This clone was detected once. This chain joins TRBV7-9 and TRBJ2-3, with TRBD2 identical over 14 bases. The CDR3 has 16 amino acids. V lost 4 bases, J lost 4 bases, and 4 bases stayed unmatched. Germline CDR1 SEHNR, CDR2 FQNEAQ (reference sequence). This chain's CDR3 is CASSSATSGGADTQYF. The CDR3 DNA sequence: TGTGCCAGCAGCTCCGCGACTAGCGGGGGGGCAGATACGCAGTATTTT.

The chain couples TRBV27 to TRBJ2-1; 7 nucleotides match TRBD1. The CDR3 is made up of 14 amino acids. Germline trimming cut 3 bases from V and 10 bases from J; bases unmatched to any gene: 9. Germline V lookup: CDR1 MNHEY, CDR2 SMNVEV (reference sequence). The DNA for the CDR3 is TGTGCCAGCAGTTTCCTTGGACAGACAGGGGAGCAGTTCTTC. Residues: CASSFLGQTGEQFF.

The V gene is TRBV25-1, the J gene TRBJ2-7; D possibly corresponds to TRBD2 (6 bases). The V gene lost 1 base and the J gene lost 3 bases, with 13 bases spanning the gap. From germline, CDR1 is MGHDK and CDR2 SYGVNS. CDR3 length: 15 residues. The CDR3 spells CASSEWGDAVYEQYF. The CDR3 coding sequence is TGTGCCAGCAGTGAATGGGGGGACGCAGTCTACGAGCAGTACTTC.

The chain recombines TRBV7-9 with TRBJ2-3, with D tentatively TRBD2 (6 bases). The V and J ends lost 1 base and 2 bases respectively, with 10 bases between them. Germline V lookup: CDR1 SEHNR, CDR2 FQNEAQ (reference sequence). The CDR3 has 15 residues. CDR3 DNA sequence: TGTGCCAGCAGCTTAGTCGGGGGTATCACAGATACGCAGTATTTT. Translating it yields CASSLVGGITDTQYF.

This clone has just one count. The rearrangement uses TRBV2 and TRBJ2-7, with D uncertain. This CDR3 contains 14 residues. In germline, CDR1 is SNHLY, CDR2 FYNNEI. V was trimmed by 4 bases and J by 11 bases, leaving 21 bases between them. The CDR3 protein is CASSGRENSLLEYV. The CDR3, as DNA: TGTGCCAGCAGTGGAAGGGAAAACTCGCTTCTCGAGTACGTC.

The chain combines TRBV7-9 with TRBJ1-2; D gene unclear. This CDR3 region has 14 residues. Germline CDR1 SEHNR, CDR2 FQNEAQ (reference sequence). The V gene lost 1 base and the J gene lost 3 bases, with 9 bases spanning the gap. The CDR3 DNA is TGTGCCAGCAGCTTAGAGGGTCTTTACTATGGCTACACCTTC. The encoded protein is CASSLEGLYYGYTF.

The genes are TRBV2 and TRBJ2-7; no clear D gene. The CDR3 covers 13 residues. Trimming removed 2 bases at V and 0 bases at J, with 5 bases between. Germline assignment: CDR1 SNHLY and CDR2 FYNNEI. DNA of the CDR3: TGTGCCAGCAGTGAATTAAGCTCCTACGAGCAGTACTTC. Its protein product is CASSELSSYEQYF.

A few counts support this clone. V is TRBV2 and J is TRBJ1-4; tentatively, D is TRBD1 (5 bases). CDR1 and CDR2 from the germline V gene are SNHLY and FYNNEI. This CDR3 has 16 residues. Trimming removed 2 bases at V and 3 bases at J, with 13 bases between. The CDR3, as DNA: TGTGCCAGCAGTGAATGGGGCAGGTCTTCTAATGAAAAACTGTTTTTT. It yields the protein CASSEWGRSSNEKLFF.

J is TRBJ1-2 and V is TRBV11-2; D may be TRBD1 (5 bases). Germline CDR1 reads SGHAT; CDR2 reads FQNNGV. Trimming took off 5 bases at V and 3 bases at J, with 10 bases between the two ends. This CDR3 comprises 13 residues. CDR3 nucleotide sequence: TGTGCCAGCAGCGCACGACAGCACTATGGCTACACCTTC. Translation gives CASSARQHYGYTF.

This clone was found once. V and J are TRBV6-5 and TRBJ1-1; possibly TRBD1 for D (6 bases). The CDR3 is made up of 14 amino acids. Deletions cut 6 bases from V and 5 bases from J, with 16 bases between. The V gene's germline CDR1 is MNHEY and CDR2 SVGAGI. CDR3 DNA sequence: TGTGCCAGCAGAAAGGGGCAGGGGAGGACTGAAGCTTTCTTT. Protein sequence: CASRKGQGRTEAFF.

This clone was detected only once. The chain recombines TRBV5-8 with TRBJ1-4, with D perhaps matching TRBD1 (5 bases). Germline V lookup: CDR1 SGHTS, CDR2 YDEGEE. The CDR3 covers 13 residues. With 0 bases removed from V and 5 bases from J, the gap between germline ends came to 5 bases. CDR3 sequence: CASSLGGNEKLFF. The CDR3 DNA sequence: TGTGCCAGCAGCTTGGGGGGGAATGAAAAACTGTTTTTT.

J is TRBJ2-2 and V is TRBV7-9; maybe TRBD1 (5 bases). The CDR3 covers 15 residues. Per germline, CDR1 SEHNR and CDR2 FQNEAQ (reference sequence). V was pared by 3 bases and J by 0 bases, with 8 bases between. CDR3 amino acids: CASSFQGPNTGELFF. In nucleotides, the CDR3 is TGTGCCAGCAGCTTTCAGGGCCCGAACACCGGGGAGCTGTTTTTT. Complete variable domain (other parts from reference TRBV7-9 and TRBJ2-2): DTGVSQNPRHKITKRGQNVTFRCDPISEHNRLYWYRQTLGQGPEFLTYFQNEAQLEKSRLLSDRFSAERPKGSFSTLEIQRTEQGDSAMYLCASSFQGPNTGELFFGEGSRLTVL.

V usage is TRBV13 and J usage is TRBJ2-1; D not certain. The V gene's germline CDR1 is PRHDT and CDR2 FYEKMQ (reference sequence). The V and J ends lost 6 bases and 9 bases respectively, with 18 bases between them. The CDR3 consists of 14 residues. Here the CDR3 DNA reads TGTGCCAGCAGTCTATCGGACGGTTTCGGTGAGCAGTTCTTC. It translates to CASSLSDGFGEQFF.

This clone was observed a few times. Compared with germline, one end of the junction differs, possibly owing to a read error. The chain combines TRBV6-6 with TRBJ1-2; D is uncertain. This CDR3 region has 10 residues. Germline V gene data show CDR1 as MNHNY and CDR2 as SVGAGI (reference sequence). CDR3 residues: CASSYPTSHF. CDR3 coding DNA: TGTGCCAGCAGTTACCCCACCTCCCACTTC.

This chain connects TRBV2 to TRBJ2-7; D remains ambiguous. The CDR3 spans 16 residues. Germline values: CDR1 SNHLY, CDR2 FYNNEI. V was clipped by 6 bases and J by 6 bases, with 24 bases between them. The CDR3 nucleotides read TGTGCCAGCAGCCCCCAAGGGCCCCCTGACGGACCCGAGCAGTACTTC. Translation gives CASSPQGPPDGPEQYF. The full variable domain, its missing parts supplied by reference TRBV2 and TRBJ2-7, is EPEVTQTPSHQVTQMGQEVILRCVPISNHLYFYWYRQILGQKVEFLVSFYNNEISEKSEIFDDQFSVERPDGSNFTLKIRSTKLEDSAMYFCASSPQGPPDGPEQYFGPGTRLTVT.

This chain joins TRBV13 and TRBJ2-1; D is tentatively TRBD1 or TRBD2 (5 bases each). Looked up from germline, CDR1 is PRHDT and CDR2 is FYEKMQ (reference sequence). CDR3 length equals 15 residues. Between the trimmed V and J ends, which lost 2 bases and 0 bases, there was a span of 8 bases. In DNA, the CDR3 is TGTGCCAGCAGCTTATGGGGGAGCTCCTACAATGAGCAGTTCTTC. Translating gives CASSLWGSSYNEQFF.